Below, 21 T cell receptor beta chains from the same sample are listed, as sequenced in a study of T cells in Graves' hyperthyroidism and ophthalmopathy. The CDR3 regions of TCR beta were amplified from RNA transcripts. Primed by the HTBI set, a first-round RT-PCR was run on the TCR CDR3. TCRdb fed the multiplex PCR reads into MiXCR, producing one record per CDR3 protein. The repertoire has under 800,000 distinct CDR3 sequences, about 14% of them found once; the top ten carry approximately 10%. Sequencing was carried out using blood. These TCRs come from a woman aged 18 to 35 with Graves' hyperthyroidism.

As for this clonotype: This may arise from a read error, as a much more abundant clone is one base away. CDR3 amino acids: CALDCGTGFKQYF. The DNA of the CDR3 is TGTGCCTTGGACTGCGGGACAGGGTTCAAGCAGTACTTC. This chain connects TRBV30 to TRBJ2-7, with TRBD1 identical over 9 bases. The CDR3 runs 13 residues. Trimming removed 7 bases from V and 8 bases from J; junction bases left unmatched: 12. Germline CDR1 and CDR2: GTSNPN and SVGIG (reference sequence).

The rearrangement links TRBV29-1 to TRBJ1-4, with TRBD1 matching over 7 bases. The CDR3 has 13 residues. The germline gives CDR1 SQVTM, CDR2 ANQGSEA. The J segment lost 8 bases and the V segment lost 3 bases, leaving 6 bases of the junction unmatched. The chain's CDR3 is CSVERGPREKLFF. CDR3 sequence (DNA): TGCAGCGTTGAGAGGGGGCCGCGAGAAAAACTGTTTTTT.

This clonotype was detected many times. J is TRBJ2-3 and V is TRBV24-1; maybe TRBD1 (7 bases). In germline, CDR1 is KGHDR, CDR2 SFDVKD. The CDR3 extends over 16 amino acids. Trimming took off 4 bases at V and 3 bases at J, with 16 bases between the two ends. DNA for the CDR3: TGTGCCACCAGTGAGTTGTCAGGGGGGACTACAGATACGCAGTATTTT. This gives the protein CATSELSGGTTDTQYF.

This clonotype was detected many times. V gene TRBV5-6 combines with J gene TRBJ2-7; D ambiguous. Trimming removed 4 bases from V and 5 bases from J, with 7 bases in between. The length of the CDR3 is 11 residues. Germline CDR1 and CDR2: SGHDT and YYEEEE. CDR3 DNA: TGTGCCAGCAGCGCACAGAACGAGCAGTACTTC. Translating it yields CASSAQNEQYF.

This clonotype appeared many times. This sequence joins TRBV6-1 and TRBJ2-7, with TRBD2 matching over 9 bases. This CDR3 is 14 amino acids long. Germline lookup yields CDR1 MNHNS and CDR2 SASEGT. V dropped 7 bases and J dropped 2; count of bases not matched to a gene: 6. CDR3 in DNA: TGTGCCAGCAATGAGCGGGAGGCCCCCTACGAGCAGTACTTC. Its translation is CASNEREAPYEQYF.

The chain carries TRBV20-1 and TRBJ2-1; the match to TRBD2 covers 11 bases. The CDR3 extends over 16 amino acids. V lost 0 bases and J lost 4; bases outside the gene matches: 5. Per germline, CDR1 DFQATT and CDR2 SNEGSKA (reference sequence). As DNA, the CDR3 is TGCAGTGCTAGAGATGACCTAGCGGGAGGTTACAATGAGCAGTTCTTC. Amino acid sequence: CSARDDLAGGYNEQFF.

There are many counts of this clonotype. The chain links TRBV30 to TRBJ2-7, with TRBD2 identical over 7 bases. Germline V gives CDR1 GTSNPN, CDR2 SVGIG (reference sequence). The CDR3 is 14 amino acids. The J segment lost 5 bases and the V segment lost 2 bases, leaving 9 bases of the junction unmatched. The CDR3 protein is CAWSLMSGMDEQYF. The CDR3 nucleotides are TGTGCCTGGAGTCTCATGAGCGGGATGGACGAGCAGTACTTC.

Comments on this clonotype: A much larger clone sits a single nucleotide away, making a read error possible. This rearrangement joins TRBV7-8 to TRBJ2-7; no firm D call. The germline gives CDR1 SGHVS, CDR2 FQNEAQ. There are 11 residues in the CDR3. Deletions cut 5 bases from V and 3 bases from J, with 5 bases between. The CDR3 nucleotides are TGTGCCAGCAGCAACTACTACGAGCAGTACTTC. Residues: CASSNYYEQYF.

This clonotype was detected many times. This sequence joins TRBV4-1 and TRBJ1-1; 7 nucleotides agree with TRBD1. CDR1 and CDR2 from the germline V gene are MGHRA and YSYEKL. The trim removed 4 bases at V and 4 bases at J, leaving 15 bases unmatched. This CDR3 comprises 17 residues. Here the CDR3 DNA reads TGCGCCAGCAGCCCGTTCGGTGGGAGGGGGCGAAGCACTGAAGCTTTCTTT. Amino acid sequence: CASSPFGGRGRSTEAFF.

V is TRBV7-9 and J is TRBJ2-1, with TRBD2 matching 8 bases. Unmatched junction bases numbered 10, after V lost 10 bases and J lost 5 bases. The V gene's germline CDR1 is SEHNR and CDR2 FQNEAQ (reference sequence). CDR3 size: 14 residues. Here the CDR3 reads CATIPGGNNNEQFF. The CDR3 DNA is TGTGCCACCATCCCGGGGGGGAATAACAATGAGCAGTTCTTC.

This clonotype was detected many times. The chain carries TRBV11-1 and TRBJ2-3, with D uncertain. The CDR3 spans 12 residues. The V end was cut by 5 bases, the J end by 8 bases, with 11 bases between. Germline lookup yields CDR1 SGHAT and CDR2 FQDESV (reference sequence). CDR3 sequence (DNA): TGTGCCAGCAGCCTCCAGGAAGTTACGCAGTATTTT. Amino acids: CASSLQEVTQYF.

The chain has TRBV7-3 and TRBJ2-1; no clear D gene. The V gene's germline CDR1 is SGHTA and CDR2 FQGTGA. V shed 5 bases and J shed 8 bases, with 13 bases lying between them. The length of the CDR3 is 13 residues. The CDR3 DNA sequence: TGTGCCAGCAGCCGAATGCCCTTATATGAGCAGTTCTTC. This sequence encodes CASSRMPLYEQFF. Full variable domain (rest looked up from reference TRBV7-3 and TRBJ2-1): GAGVSQTPSNKVTEKGKYVELRCDPISGHTALYWYRQSLGQGPEFLIYFQGTGAADDSGLPNDRFFAVRPEGSVSTLKIQRTERGDSAVYLCASSRMPLYEQFFGPGTRLTVL.

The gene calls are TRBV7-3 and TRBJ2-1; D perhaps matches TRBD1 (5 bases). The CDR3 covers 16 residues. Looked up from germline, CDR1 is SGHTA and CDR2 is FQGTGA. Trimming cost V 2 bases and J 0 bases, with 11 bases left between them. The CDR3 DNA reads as TGTGCCAGCAGCTTAGGAACAAGGGGCTCCTACAATGAGCAGTTCTTC. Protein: CASSLGTRGSYNEQFF. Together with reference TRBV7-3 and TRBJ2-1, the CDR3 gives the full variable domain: GAGVSQTPSNKVTEKGKYVELRCDPISGHTALYWYRQSLGQGPEFLIYFQGTGAADDSGLPNDRFFAVRPEGSVSTLKIQRTERGDSAVYLCASSLGTRGSYNEQFFGPGTRLTVL.

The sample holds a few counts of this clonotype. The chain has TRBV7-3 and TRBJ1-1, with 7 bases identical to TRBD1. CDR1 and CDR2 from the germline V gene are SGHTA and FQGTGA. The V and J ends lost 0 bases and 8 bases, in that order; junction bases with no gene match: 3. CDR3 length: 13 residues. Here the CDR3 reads CASSLTKGQEAFF. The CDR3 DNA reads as TGTGCCAGCAGCTTAACGAAGGGACAGGAAGCTTTCTTT.

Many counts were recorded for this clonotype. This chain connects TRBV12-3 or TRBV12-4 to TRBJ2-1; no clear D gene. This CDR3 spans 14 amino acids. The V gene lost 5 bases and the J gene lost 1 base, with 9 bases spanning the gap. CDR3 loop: CASSPLASYNEQFF. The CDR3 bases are TGTGCCAGCAGTCCGTTAGCTTCCTACAATGAGCAGTTCTTC.

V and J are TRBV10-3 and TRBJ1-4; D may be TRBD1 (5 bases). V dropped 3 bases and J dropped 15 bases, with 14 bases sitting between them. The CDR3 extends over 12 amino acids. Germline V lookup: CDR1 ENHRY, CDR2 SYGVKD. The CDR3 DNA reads TGTGCCATCAGTGACGGAGTAAAAGGGGTGTTTTTT. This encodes CAISDGVKGVFF.

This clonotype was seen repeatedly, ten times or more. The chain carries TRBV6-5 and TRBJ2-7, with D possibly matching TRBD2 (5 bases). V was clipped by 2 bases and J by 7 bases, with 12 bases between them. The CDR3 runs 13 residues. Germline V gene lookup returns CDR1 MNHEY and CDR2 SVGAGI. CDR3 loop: CASSYPWSGEQYF. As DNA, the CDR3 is TGTGCCAGCAGTTACCCGTGGTCGGGGGAGCAGTACTTC.

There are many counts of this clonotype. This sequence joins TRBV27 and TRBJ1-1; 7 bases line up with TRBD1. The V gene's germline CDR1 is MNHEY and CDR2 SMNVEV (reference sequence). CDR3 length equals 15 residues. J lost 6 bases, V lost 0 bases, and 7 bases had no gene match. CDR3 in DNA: TGTGCCAGCAGTTTATCAGGGGGCGCAAGGTCTGAAGCTTTCTTT. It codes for CASSLSGGARSEAFF.

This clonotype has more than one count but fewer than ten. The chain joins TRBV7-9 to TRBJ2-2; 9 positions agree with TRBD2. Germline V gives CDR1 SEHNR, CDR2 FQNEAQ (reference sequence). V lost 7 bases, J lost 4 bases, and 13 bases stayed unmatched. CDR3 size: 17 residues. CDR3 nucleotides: TGTGCCAGCATCCGGAAGGCGGGTAGCGGGAGCACCGGGGAGCTGTTTTTT. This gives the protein CASIRKAGSGSTGELFF.

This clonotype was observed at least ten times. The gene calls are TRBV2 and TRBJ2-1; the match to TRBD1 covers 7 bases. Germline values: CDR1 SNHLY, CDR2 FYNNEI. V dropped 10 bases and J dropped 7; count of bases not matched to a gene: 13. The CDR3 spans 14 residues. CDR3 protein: CAILPRQGPNEQFF. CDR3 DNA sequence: TGTGCCATCCTTCCGCGACAGGGTCCAAATGAGCAGTTCTTC.

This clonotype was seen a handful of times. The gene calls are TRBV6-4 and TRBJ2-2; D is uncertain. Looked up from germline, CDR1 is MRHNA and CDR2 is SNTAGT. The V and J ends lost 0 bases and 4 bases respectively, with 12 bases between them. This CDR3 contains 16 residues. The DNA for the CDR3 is TGTGCCAGCAGTGACTCGGCACCTCGGATCACCGGGGAGCTGTTTTTT. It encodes CASSDSAPRITGELFF.